This is a list of T cell receptor beta chains from one sample in a study of T cell repertoires in ileal Crohn's disease. Using immunoSEQ multiplex PCR, the repertoire was profiled, and TCRdb retains in-frame clones only, with some absent. The sample lists about 710 clones, 93% occurring once. Sequencing was carried out using ileal tissue. Receptors were obtained from an adult with Crohn's disease. Each CDR3 is given with its conserved first and last residue. D genes are given only for firm matches. Expanded clones get a size class; other rows say once, few or many, or leave the size out.

clone_size j_call d_call v_call cdr3_aa cdr3_nt
NA TRBJ1-5 NA TRBV4-1 CASSQGQTSSYSNQPQHF TGCGCCAGCAGCCAGGGACAAACCTCGTCATATAGCAATCAGCCCCAGCATTTT
NA TRBJ2-7 NA TRBV5-1 CASSSWGATYEQYF TGCGCCAGCAGCTCTTGGGGGGCAACTTACGAGCAGTACTTC
NA TRBJ2-5 TRBD1 TRBV6-1 CASSDGTGLKETQYF TGTGCCAGCAGTGACGGGACAGGGCTGAAGGAGACCCAGTACTTC
NA TRBJ1-6 TRBD1 TRBV5-1 CASSLVGTGNSPLHF TGCGCCAGCAGCTTGGTGGGGACAGGTAATTCACCCCTCCACTTT
NA TRBJ1-6 NA TRBV18 CASSPPGGLYNSPLHF TGTGCCAGCTCACCTCCGGGGGGACTCTATAATTCACCCCTCCACTTT
NA TRBJ1-5 TRBD1 TRBV19 CASSLAGTGGQPQHF TGTGCCAGTAGTCTCGCCGGGACAGGGGGTCAGCCCCAGCATTTT
NA TRBJ1-2 NA TRBV28 CASSLLDNYGYTF TGTGCCAGCAGTTTACTTGATAACTATGGCTACACCTTC
hyperexpanded TRBJ2-1 NA TRBV5-4 CASSYRPGDEQFF TGTGCCAGCAGCTACCGACCTGGGGATGAGCAGTTCTTC
NA TRBJ2-7 NA TRBV11-3 CASSLGTARPHEQYF TGTGCCAGCAGCCTCGGGACCGCCAGGCCCCACGAGCAGTACTTC
NA TRBJ1-5 NA TRBV21-1 CASSKGLGRGRQPQHF TGTGCCAGCAGCAAAGGGTTAGGCAGGGGACGTCAGCCCCAGCATTTT
NA TRBJ1-2 TRBD1 TRBV10-3 CAIRGDREHYTF TGTGCCATCAGGGGGGACAGGGAGCACTACACCTTC
NA TRBJ1-5 TRBD1 TRBV7-8 CASSPGTGGWNNNQPQHF TGTGCCAGCAGCCCCGGGACAGGGGGCTGGAATAACAATCAGCCCCAGCATTTT
NA TRBJ2-1 TRBD1 TRBV7-9 CATYLGTGGLAGLYNEQFF TGTGCCACCTACCTCGGGACAGGGGGCCTAGCGGGACTCTACAATGAGCAGTTCTTC
NA TRBJ2-1 TRBD2 TRBV28 CASSPLAGIYNEQFF TGTGCCAGCAGTCCTCTAGCGGGTATCTACAATGAGCAGTTCTTC
NA TRBJ1-5 NA TRBV4-3 CASSQDSGVTQPQHF TGCGCCAGCAGCCAAGACTCAGGGGTTACTCAGCCCCAGCATTTT
NA TRBJ1-1 TRBD1 TRBV19 CASTPGTGVRTEAFF TGTGCCAGTACCCCCGGGACAGGGGTGCGGACTGAAGCTTTCTTT
NA TRBJ2-5 NA TRBV5-1 CASSLISGEETQYF TGCGCCAGCAGCTTGATTTCAGGGGAAGAGACCCAGTACTTC